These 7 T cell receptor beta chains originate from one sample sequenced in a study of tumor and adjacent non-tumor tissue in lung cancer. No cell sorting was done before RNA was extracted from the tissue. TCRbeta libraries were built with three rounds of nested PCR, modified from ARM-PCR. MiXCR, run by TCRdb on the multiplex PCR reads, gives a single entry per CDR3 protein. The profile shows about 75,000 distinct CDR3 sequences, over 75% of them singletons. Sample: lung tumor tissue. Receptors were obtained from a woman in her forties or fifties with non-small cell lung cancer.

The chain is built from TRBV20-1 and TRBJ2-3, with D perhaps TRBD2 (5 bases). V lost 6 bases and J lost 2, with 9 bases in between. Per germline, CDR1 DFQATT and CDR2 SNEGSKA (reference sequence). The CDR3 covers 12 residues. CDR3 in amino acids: CSAPGTTDTQYF. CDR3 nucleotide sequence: TGCAGTGCCCCGGGAACCACAGATACGCAGTATTTT.

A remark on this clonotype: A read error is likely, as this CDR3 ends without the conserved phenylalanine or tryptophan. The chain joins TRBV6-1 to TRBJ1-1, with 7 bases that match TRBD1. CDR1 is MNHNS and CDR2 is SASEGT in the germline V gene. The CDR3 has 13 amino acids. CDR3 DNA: TGTGTAAGCAGGGGGGGGGCACCCTCTGAAGCTTTCTCT. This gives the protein CVSRGGAPSEAFS.

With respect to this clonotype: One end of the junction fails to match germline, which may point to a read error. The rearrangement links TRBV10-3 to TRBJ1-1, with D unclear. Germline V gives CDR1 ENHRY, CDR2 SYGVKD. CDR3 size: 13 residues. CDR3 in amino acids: CAISKHGNTEVFF. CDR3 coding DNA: TGTGCCATCAGTAAACATGGGAACACTGAAGTTTTCTTT.

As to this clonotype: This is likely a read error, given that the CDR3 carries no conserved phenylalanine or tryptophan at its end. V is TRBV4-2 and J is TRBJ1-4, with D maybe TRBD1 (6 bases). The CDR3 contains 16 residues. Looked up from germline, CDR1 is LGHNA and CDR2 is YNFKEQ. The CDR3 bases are TGTGCCAACAGCCAAGATACCGGGACGGGGGGCGAAAAACTGTTTTAT. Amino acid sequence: CANSQDTGTGGEKLFY.

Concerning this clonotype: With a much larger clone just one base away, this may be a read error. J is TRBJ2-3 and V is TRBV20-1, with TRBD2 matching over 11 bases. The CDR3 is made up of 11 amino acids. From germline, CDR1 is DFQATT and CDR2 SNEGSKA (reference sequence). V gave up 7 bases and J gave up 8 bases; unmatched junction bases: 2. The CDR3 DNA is TGCAGTGTGCTAGCGGGAGGTACGCAGTATTTT. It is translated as CSVLAGGTQYF.

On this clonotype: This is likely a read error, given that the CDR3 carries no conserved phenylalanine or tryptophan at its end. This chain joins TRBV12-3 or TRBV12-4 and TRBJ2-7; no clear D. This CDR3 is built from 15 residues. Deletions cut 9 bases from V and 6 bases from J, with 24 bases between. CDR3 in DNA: TGTGCCAGTCCCTTAATCGGCGGTCAGTACTTCGAGCAGTACTTA. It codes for CASPLIGGQYFEQYL.

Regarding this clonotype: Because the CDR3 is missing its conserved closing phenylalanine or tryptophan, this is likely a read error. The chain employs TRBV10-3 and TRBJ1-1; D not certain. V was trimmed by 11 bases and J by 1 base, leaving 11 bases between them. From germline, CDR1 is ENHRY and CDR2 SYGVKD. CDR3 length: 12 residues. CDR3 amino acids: CAAAGPNTEAFY. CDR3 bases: TGTGCCGCCGCGGGTCCGAACACTGAAGCTTTCTAT.